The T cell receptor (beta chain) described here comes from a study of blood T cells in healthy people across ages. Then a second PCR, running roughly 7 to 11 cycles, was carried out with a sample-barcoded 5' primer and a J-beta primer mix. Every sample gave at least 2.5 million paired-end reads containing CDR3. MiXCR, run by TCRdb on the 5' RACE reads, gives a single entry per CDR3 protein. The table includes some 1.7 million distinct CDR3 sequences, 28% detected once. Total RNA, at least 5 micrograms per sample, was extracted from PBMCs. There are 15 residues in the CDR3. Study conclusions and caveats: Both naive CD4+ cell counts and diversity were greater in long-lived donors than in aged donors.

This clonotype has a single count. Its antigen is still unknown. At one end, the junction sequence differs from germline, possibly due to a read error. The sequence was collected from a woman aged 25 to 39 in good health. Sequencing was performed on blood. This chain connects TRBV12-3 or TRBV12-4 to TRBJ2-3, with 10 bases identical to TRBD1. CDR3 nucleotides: TGTGCCAGCAGGCCCGGGACAGGGGAAGCAGATACACAGTATTTT. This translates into CASRPGTGEADTQYF.